This is a list of T cell receptor beta chains from one sample in a study of regulatory T cells in long-lasting Graves disease. TCRdb re-analysed the multiplex PCR reads in MiXCR, keeping a single row per CDR3 protein. The sample carries roughly 420,000 distinct CDR3 sequences, about a sixth recorded once. These sequences were also reported in another study, on T cells in Graves' hyperthyroidism and ophthalmopathy.

The sequencing used peripheral blood mononuclear cells (PBMCs), collected at new diagnosis, from a patient treated with antithyroid drugs. These receptors were collected from a woman in her twenties or thirties with Graves disease. Both conserved end residues are part of each CDR3. A D gene is named only where the DNA matches it firmly. Clone sizes are given selectively: once, few, many, or a class where the clone is expanded.

CDR3 length: 13; clone size: many; V gene: TRBV6-2/TRBV6-3; D gene: NA; J gene: TRBJ2-7; CDR3 protein: CASSQSGVEPPGF; CDR3 DNA: TGTGCCAGCAGCCAGTCAGGGGTCGAGCCTCCTGGATTC
CDR3 length: 16; clone size: many; V gene: TRBV6-1; D gene: TRBD2; J gene: TRBJ2-1; CDR3 protein: CASRGAGGTTYNEQFF; CDR3 DNA: TGTGCCAGCAGGGGAGCGGGAGGCACAACCTACAATGAGCAGTTCTTC
CDR3 length: 17; clone size: few; V gene: TRBV6-5; D gene: NA; J gene: TRBJ1-1; CDR3 protein: CASSYSVRDRKNTEAFF; CDR3 DNA: TGTGCCAGCAGTTACTCAGTTAGAGACAGGAAGAACACTGAAGCTTTCTTT
CDR3 length: 13; clone size: many; V gene: TRBV28; D gene: TRBD1; J gene: TRBJ2-5; CDR3 protein: CASSPTGEETQYF; CDR3 DNA: TGTGCCAGCAGTCCGACAGGGGAAGAGACCCAGTACTTC
CDR3 length: 15; clone size: NA; V gene: TRBV9; D gene: TRBD2; J gene: TRBJ2-2; CDR3 protein: CASSTSGSDTGELFF; CDR3 DNA: TGTGCCAGCAGCACCAGCGGGAGTGACACCGGGGAGCTGTTTTTT
CDR3 length: 16; clone size: NA; V gene: TRBV5-1; D gene: NA; J gene: TRBJ2-2; CDR3 protein: CASSSRGGSNTGELFF; CDR3 DNA: TGCGCCAGCAGCTCCCGGGGCGGTTCGAACACCGGGGAGCTGTTTTTT
CDR3 length: 15; clone size: many; V gene: TRBV20-1; D gene: NA; J gene: TRBJ2-5; CDR3 protein: CSARDREGRTETQYF; CDR3 DNA: TGCAGTGCTAGAGATCGGGAAGGGAGAACGGAGACCCAGTACTTC
CDR3 length: 17; clone size: many; V gene: TRBV6-5; D gene: TRBD2; J gene: TRBJ2-7; CDR3 protein: CASSYTGLAGGPFEQYF; CDR3 DNA: TGTGCCAGCAGTTACACCGGACTAGCGGGAGGGCCCTTCGAGCAGTACTTC
CDR3 length: 13; clone size: many; V gene: TRBV3-1; D gene: NA; J gene: TRBJ2-7; CDR3 protein: CASSQDPVSEQYF; CDR3 DNA: TGTGCCAGCAGCCAAGACCCTGTATCCGAGCAGTACTTC
CDR3 length: 16; clone size: many; V gene: TRBV2; D gene: NA; J gene: TRBJ1-3; CDR3 protein: CASMWGPGDSGNTIYF; CDR3 DNA: TGTGCCAGCATGTGGGGACCGGGCGACTCTGGAAACACCATATATTTT
CDR3 length: 13; clone size: NA; V gene: TRBV7-2; D gene: NA; J gene: TRBJ2-2; CDR3 protein: CASSFRTTGELFF; CDR3 DNA: TGTGCCAGCAGCTTCCGTACCACCGGGGAGCTGTTTTTT
CDR3 length: 15; clone size: NA; V gene: TRBV10-3; D gene: NA; J gene: TRBJ1-3; CDR3 protein: CAINHGPQVGNTIYF; CDR3 DNA: TGTGCCATCAATCACGGGCCCCAGGTTGGAAACACCATATATTTT
CDR3 length: 14; clone size: NA; V gene: TRBV28; D gene: NA; J gene: TRBJ1-5; CDR3 protein: CASRREFPNQPQHF; CDR3 DNA: TGTGCCAGCAGACGGGAGTTCCCGAATCAGCCCCAGCATTTT
CDR3 length: 12; clone size: NA; V gene: TRBV7-9; D gene: NA; J gene: TRBJ1-2; CDR3 protein: CASSYTGYGYTF; CDR3 DNA: TGTGCCAGCAGCTATACAGGATATGGCTACACCTTC
CDR3 length: 16; clone size: NA; V gene: TRBV4-2; D gene: NA; J gene: TRBJ1-2; CDR3 protein: CASSQGVAGFNYGYTF; CDR3 DNA: TGTGCCAGCAGCCAAGGGGTGGCAGGCTTTAACTATGGCTACACCTTC
CDR3 length: 15; clone size: many; V gene: TRBV7-7; D gene: TRBD1; J gene: TRBJ2-3; CDR3 protein: CASSRRTGRLDTQYF; CDR3 DNA: TGTGCTAGCAGCCGTCGGACAGGGAGGTTGGATACGCAGTATTTT
CDR3 length: 13; clone size: many; V gene: TRBV7-2; D gene: NA; J gene: TRBJ1-6; CDR3 protein: CASSSIVNSPLHF; CDR3 DNA: TGTGCCAGCAGCTCCATTGTTAATTCACCCCTCCACTTT
CDR3 length: 19; clone size: many; V gene: TRBV30; D gene: TRBD1; J gene: TRBJ1-1; CDR3 protein: CAWSVPVGRGIYLNTEAFF; CDR3 DNA: TGTGCCTGGAGTGTACCGGTTGGCAGGGGGATTTATCTGAACACTGAAGCTTTCTTT
CDR3 length: 16; clone size: many; V gene: TRBV28; D gene: NA; J gene: TRBJ2-1; CDR3 protein: CASSPLGVRGYNEQFF; CDR3 DNA: TGTGCCAGCAGCCCTCTGGGCGTAAGGGGATACAATGAGCAGTTCTTC
CDR3 length: 14; clone size: few; V gene: TRBV20-1; D gene: TRBD2; J gene: TRBJ2-7; CDR3 protein: CSARELAGPYEQYF; CDR3 DNA: TGCAGTGCTAGAGAGCTAGCGGGACCCTACGAGCAGTACTTC
CDR3 length: 15; clone size: NA; V gene: TRBV18; D gene: TRBD1; J gene: TRBJ2-5; CDR3 protein: CASSTGTGGTETQYF; CDR3 DNA: TGTGCCAGCAGCACCGGGACAGGGGGAACGGAGACCCAGTACTTC
CDR3 length: 14; clone size: many; V gene: TRBV7-9; D gene: NA; J gene: TRBJ1-1; CDR3 protein: CASSLLVELGEAFF; CDR3 DNA: TGTGCCAGCAGCTTACTGGTTGAACTGGGTGAAGCTTTCTTT
CDR3 length: 16; clone size: many; V gene: TRBV28; D gene: TRBD1; J gene: TRBJ1-6; CDR3 protein: CASRNTGTGGNSPLHF; CDR3 DNA: TGTGCCAGCAGAAACACCGGGACAGGGGGTAATTCACCCCTCCACTTT
CDR3 length: 16; clone size: many; V gene: TRBV5-1; D gene: TRBD2; J gene: TRBJ2-3; CDR3 protein: CASSLEASGNGDTQYF; CDR3 DNA: TGCGCCAGCAGCTTGGAGGCTAGCGGGAATGGAGATACGCAGTATTTT
CDR3 length: 15; clone size: NA; V gene: TRBV6-9; D gene: NA; J gene: TRBJ1-2; CDR3 protein: CASSWTASTNYGYTF; CDR3 DNA: TGTGCCAGCAGTTGGACAGCGTCGACTAACTATGGCTACACCTTC
CDR3 length: 14; clone size: NA; V gene: TRBV27; D gene: TRBD1; J gene: TRBJ2-7; CDR3 protein: CASSFGRGFYEQYF; CDR3 DNA: TGTGCCAGCAGTTTTGGCAGGGGGTTCTACGAGCAGTACTTC
CDR3 length: 12; clone size: many; V gene: TRBV28; D gene: NA; J gene: TRBJ2-5; CDR3 protein: CASSLKKETQYF; CDR3 DNA: TGTGCCAGCAGTTTAAAAAAAGAGACCCAGTACTTC
CDR3 length: 18; clone size: many; V gene: TRBV6-5; D gene: NA; J gene: TRBJ2-7; CDR3 protein: CASSYGTGKQGFSYEQYF; CDR3 DNA: TGTGCCAGCAGTTACGGGACTGGAAAGCAGGGGTTCTCCTACGAGCAGTACTTC
CDR3 length: 15; clone size: many; V gene: TRBV2; D gene: NA; J gene: TRBJ2-4; CDR3 protein: CASIPLSGRGNIQYF; CDR3 DNA: TGTGCCAGCATCCCACTGTCCGGTCGGGGAAACATTCAGTACTTC
CDR3 length: 14; clone size: many; V gene: TRBV20-1; D gene: NA; J gene: TRBJ2-6; CDR3 protein: CSAREGGGANVLTF; CDR3 DNA: TGCAGTGCTAGAGAGGGTGGCGGGGCCAACGTCCTGACTTTC
CDR3 length: 13; clone size: NA; V gene: TRBV6-1; D gene: NA; J gene: TRBJ1-2; CDR3 protein: CASHVGGAYGYTF; CDR3 DNA: TGTGCCAGTCATGTAGGCGGGGCCTATGGCTACACCTTC
CDR3 length: 15; clone size: many; V gene: TRBV2; D gene: NA; J gene: TRBJ2-6; CDR3 protein: CARTVIRSGANVLTF; CDR3 DNA: TGTGCCCGGACAGTTATCCGATCTGGGGCCAACGTCCTGACTTTC
CDR3 length: 14; clone size: many; V gene: TRBV7-9; D gene: NA; J gene: TRBJ2-1; CDR3 protein: CASSLGDYYNEQFF; CDR3 DNA: TGTGCCAGCAGCTTAGGAGACTACTACAATGAGCAGTTCTTC
CDR3 length: 14; clone size: many; V gene: TRBV9; D gene: TRBD1; J gene: TRBJ1-1; CDR3 protein: CASSVGQANTEAFF; CDR3 DNA: TGTGCCAGCAGCGTCGGACAGGCGAACACTGAAGCTTTCTTT
CDR3 length: 13; clone size: many; V gene: TRBV12-3/TRBV12-4; D gene: NA; J gene: TRBJ1-5; CDR3 protein: CASTLGIGQPQHF; CDR3 DNA: TGTGCCAGCACCCTGGGGATCGGTCAGCCCCAGCATTTT
CDR3 length: 17; clone size: few; V gene: TRBV10-3; D gene: TRBD2; J gene: TRBJ2-1; CDR3 protein: CAISEGPTSGTPREQFF; CDR3 DNA: TGTGCCATCAGTGAGGGTCCGACTAGCGGGACTCCTCGGGAGCAGTTCTTC
CDR3 length: 15; clone size: many; V gene: TRBV28; D gene: TRBD1; J gene: TRBJ2-5; CDR3 protein: CASSPTGTGQETQYF; CDR3 DNA: TGTGCCAGCAGTCCCACGGGGACAGGCCAAGAGACCCAGTACTTC
CDR3 length: 13; clone size: many; V gene: TRBV20-1; D gene: NA; J gene: TRBJ1-5; CDR3 protein: CSAGGKGNQPQHF; CDR3 DNA: TGCAGTGCGGGGGGGAAGGGCAATCAGCCCCAGCATTTT
CDR3 length: 13; clone size: few; V gene: TRBV5-6; D gene: NA; J gene: TRBJ2-1; CDR3 protein: CASSWSAGNEQFF; CDR3 DNA: TGTGCCAGCAGCTGGAGCGCGGGGAATGAGCAGTTCTTC
CDR3 length: 16; clone size: NA; V gene: TRBV12-3/TRBV12-4; D gene: NA; J gene: TRBJ1-4; CDR3 protein: CASSPWGEGGNEKLFF; CDR3 DNA: TGTGCCAGCAGTCCCTGGGGTGAGGGGGGGAATGAAAAACTGTTTTTT
CDR3 length: 15; clone size: few; V gene: TRBV30; D gene: TRBD2; J gene: TRBJ2-2; CDR3 protein: CACLAGVTNTGELFF; CDR3 DNA: TGTGCCTGTTTAGCGGGAGTAACGAACACCGGGGAGCTGTTTTTT
CDR3 length: 13; clone size: many; V gene: TRBV5-1; D gene: NA; J gene: TRBJ2-3; CDR3 protein: CASRSPSTDTQYF; CDR3 DNA: TGCGCCAGCAGGAGTCCGAGCACAGATACGCAGTATTTT
CDR3 length: 16; clone size: NA; V gene: TRBV11-2; D gene: TRBD2; J gene: TRBJ2-3; CDR3 protein: CASSSRAGGRTDTQYF; CDR3 DNA: TGTGCCAGCAGCTCGAGAGCGGGAGGCCGCACAGATACGCAGTATTTT
CDR3 length: 14; clone size: NA; V gene: TRBV27; D gene: TRBD1; J gene: TRBJ2-7; CDR3 protein: CASTSSGGNYEQYF; CDR3 DNA: TGTGCCAGCACCTCTTCAGGGGGTAACTACGAGCAGTACTTC
CDR3 length: 13; clone size: NA; V gene: TRBV29-1; D gene: NA; J gene: TRBJ2-2; CDR3 protein: CSVGGYGTGELFF; CDR3 DNA: TGCAGCGTTGGGGGATATGGGACCGGGGAGCTGTTTTTT
CDR3 length: 14; clone size: many; V gene: TRBV28; D gene: NA; J gene: TRBJ2-7; CDR3 protein: CASSSSRRVYEQYF; CDR3 DNA: TGTGCCAGCAGCTCCAGCCGCAGGGTCTACGAGCAGTACTTC
CDR3 length: 13; clone size: NA; V gene: TRBV28; D gene: NA; J gene: TRBJ2-3; CDR3 protein: CASHLGGRDTQYF; CDR3 DNA: TGTGCCAGCCACCTTGGTGGGAGGGATACGCAGTATTTT
CDR3 length: 18; clone size: NA; V gene: TRBV11-2; D gene: TRBD2; J gene: TRBJ2-3; CDR3 protein: CASSLGNIAGGGTDTQYF; CDR3 DNA: TGTGCCAGCAGCTTAGGGAACATAGCGGGAGGCGGGACAGATACGCAGTATTTT
CDR3 length: 14; clone size: NA; V gene: TRBV10-2; D gene: NA; J gene: TRBJ2-5; CDR3 protein: CASGFPHRQETQYF; CDR3 DNA: TGCGCCAGCGGATTTCCACACCGCCAAGAGACCCAGTACTTC
CDR3 length: 14; clone size: few; V gene: TRBV10-3; D gene: NA; J gene: TRBJ2-7; CDR3 protein: CAISERGPVREQYF; CDR3 DNA: TGTGCCATCAGTGAGCGGGGGCCCGTGCGAGAGCAGTACTTC
CDR3 length: 16; clone size: many; V gene: TRBV6-1; D gene: NA; J gene: TRBJ2-2; CDR3 protein: CASSERVSSNTGELFF; CDR3 DNA: TGTGCCAGCAGTGAGAGGGTATCGTCGAACACCGGGGAGCTGTTTTTT